The 17 T cell receptor beta chains presented below share a single source sample, sequenced in a study of radiation and T cells in renal cell carcinoma. Indicated time point: baseline pretreatment blood. The treatment: 15 Gy SBRT to primary tumor, nephrectomy 4 weeks later. Using immunoSEQ multiplex PCR, the repertoire was profiled, and TCRdb retains in-frame clones only, with some absent. Here the sample spans 150,000 or so clones, less than 90% being singletons. The starting material was blood, obtained from a patient whose treatment included radiotherapy and nephrectomy. The receptors were sampled from a woman in her 70s with renal cell carcinoma.

The J gene is TRBJ1-1, the V gene TRBV9; 9 nucleotides match TRBD1. V lost 4 bases to trimming and J lost 10 bases; unmatched junction nucleotides: 14. Germline CDR1 is SGDLS and CDR2 is YYNGEE. CDR3 length equals 15 residues. CDR3: CASSSSAGQGMGAFF. The CDR3 DNA follows: TGTGCCAGCAGCTCCTCCGCGGGACAGGGTATGGGAGCTTTCTTT.

CDR3 sequence (DNA): TGTGCCAGGAGCAGAGACTTGACAGGGAATAATTCACCCCTCCACTTT. Amino acids: CARSRDLTGNNSPLHF. The chain carries TRBV2 and TRBJ1-6, with 7 bases fitting TRBD1. Germline V lookup: CDR1 SNHLY, CDR2 FYNNEI. V was pared by 9 bases and J by 5 bases, with 13 bases of the junction left unmatched. The CDR3 spans 16 residues.

Only one count was recorded for this clone. The V gene is TRBV7-3, the J gene TRBJ2-3; no reliable D call. The CDR3 runs to 14 residues. With 5 bases removed from V and 3 bases from J, the gap between germline ends came to 12 bases. Germline V gene sequence: CDR1 SGHTA, CDR2 FQGTGA. CDR3 sequence: CASSASGATDTQYF. For the CDR3, the DNA is TGTGCCAGCAGCGCCTCTGGAGCTACAGATACGCAGTATTTT.

The chain has TRBV4-1 and TRBJ1-1; no firm D call. The germline CDR1 and CDR2 sequences are MGHRA and YSYEKL. The CDR3 spans 16 residues. With 0 bases removed from V and 5 bases from J, the gap between germline ends came to 16 bases. CDR3 nucleotide sequence: TGCGCCAGCAGCCAAGAAATAGTTGGCGTGGGGACTGAAGCTTTCTTT. It encodes CASSQEIVGVGTEAFF.

The chain combines TRBV25-1 with TRBJ2-7; D possibly uses TRBD1 or TRBD2 (5 bases each). The CDR3 loop spans 14 amino acids. Looked up from germline, CDR1 is MGHDK and CDR2 is SYGVNS. With 7 bases removed from V and 6 bases from J, the gap between germline ends came to 19 bases. CDR3 region: CASTPPGTSPEQYF. The CDR3 nucleotides read TGTGCCAGCACCCCACCGGGGACGTCCCCCGAGCAGTACTTC.

The rearrangement joins TRBV2 to TRBJ2-2; 8 bases align to TRBD1. This CDR3 contains 14 residues. The V gene's germline CDR1 is SNHLY and CDR2 FYNNEI. After removal of 6 bases from V and 4 bases from J, the junction contained 4 bases not matched to a gene. CDR3 nucleotide sequence: TGTGCCAGCAGCCCCGGGACAGGCACCGGGGAGCTGTTTTTT. Its translation is CASSPGTGTGELFF. The full variable domain, completed using reference TRBV2 and TRBJ2-2, is EPEVTQTPSHQVTQMGQEVILRCVPISNHLYFYWYRQILGQKVEFLVSFYNNEISEKSEIFDDQFSVERPDGSNFTLKIRSTKLEDSAMYFCASSPGTGTGELFFGEGSRLTVL.

The chain employs TRBV5-4 and TRBJ1-2; D is unresolved. Per germline, CDR1 SGHNT and CDR2 YYREEE (reference sequence). CDR3 length equals 14 residues. The V and J ends lost 0 bases and 2 bases respectively, with 8 bases between them. CDR3: CASSLDGPNYGYTF. The CDR3 DNA is TGTGCCAGCAGCTTGGACGGCCCCAACTATGGCTACACCTTC. Combining the CDR3 with reference TRBV5-4 and TRBJ1-2 gives the whole variable domain ETGVTQSPTHLIKTRGQQVTLRCSSQSGHNTVSWYQQALGQGPQFIFQYYREEENGRGNFPPRFSGLQFPNYSSELNVNALELDDSALYLCASSLDGPNYGYTFGSGTRLTVV.

This sequence joins TRBV6-5 and TRBJ1-2; the D is unclear. Looked up from germline, CDR1 is MNHEY and CDR2 is SVGAGI. V was cut by 1 base and J by 0 bases, with 12 bases left in between. The CDR3 is made up of 16 amino acids. DNA for the CDR3: TGTGCCAGCAGTTACTTGGTCCCGGGAGCTAACTATGGCTACACCTTC. Protein: CASSYLVPGANYGYTF.

The chain has TRBV15 and TRBJ2-1; 13 nucleotides line up with TRBD2. Trimming cost V 3 bases and J 5 bases; bases outside gene matches: 1. In germline, CDR1 is LNHNV, CDR2 YYDKDF (reference sequence). The CDR3 covers 15 residues. In nucleotides, the CDR3 is TGTGCCACCAGCAGGACTAGCGGGGGGAACAATGAGCAGTTCTTC. Its protein product is CATSRTSGGNNEQFF.

This chain links TRBV25-1 with TRBJ1-1; the D gene is possibly TRBD1 (5 bases). The germline V and J ends were trimmed by 6 bases and 0 bases, with 11 bases remaining between them. Germline values: CDR1 MGHDK, CDR2 SYGVNS. This CDR3 spans 14 amino acids. Here the CDR3 DNA reads TGTGCCAGCAGGCTGGGACCGCTGAACACTGAAGCTTTCTTT. The encoded protein is CASRLGPLNTEAFF.

The rearrangement joins TRBV7-6 to TRBJ2-3; 9 bases match TRBD1. J gave up 3 bases and V 1 base, and 8 bases lay outside the gene matches. The germline gives CDR1 SGHVS, CDR2 FNYEAQ. CDR3 size: 17 residues. CDR3 coding DNA: TGTGCCAGCAGCTTAGGCGGGACAGGGAATTGGACAGATACGCAGTATTTT. Protein sequence: CASSLGGTGNWTDTQYF. The full variable domain, rest sourced from reference TRBV7-6 and TRBJ2-3, is GAGVSQSPRYKVTKRGQDVALRCDPISGHVSLYWYRQALGQGPEFLTYFNYEAQQDKSGLPNDRFSAERPEGSISTLTIQRTEQRDSAMYRCASSLGGTGNWTDTQYFGPGTRLTVL.

The gene calls are TRBV19 and TRBJ2-1; 13 positions match TRBD2. The CDR3 length is 17 residues. Germline CDR1 and CDR2: LNHDA and SQIVND (reference sequence). V dropped 3 bases and J dropped 2; count of bases not matched to a gene: 4. The CDR3 reads CASSMTSGGLTYNEQFF. The CDR3, as DNA: TGTGCCAGTAGTATGACTAGCGGGGGGCTGACCTACAATGAGCAGTTCTTC.

The V gene is TRBV7-9, the J gene TRBJ2-7; 9 bases are a match to TRBD1. This CDR3 has 15 residues. The V gene's germline CDR1 is SEHNR and CDR2 FQNEAQ (reference sequence). V gave up 4 bases and J gave up 3 bases; unmatched junction bases: 7. The CDR3 sequence is CASSSDNRGLYEQYF. The CDR3 DNA sequence: TGTGCCAGCAGCTCAGACAACAGGGGGCTCTACGAGCAGTACTTC.

The chain links TRBV18 to TRBJ2-2; D gene ambiguous. Looked up from germline, CDR1 is KGHSH and CDR2 is LQKENI. Trimming pared 3 bases from V and 1 base from J, leaving 6 bases between. This CDR3 region has 14 residues. CDR3 region: CASSPAGNTGELFF. For the CDR3, the DNA is TGTGCCAGCTCACCTGCAGGGAACACCGGGGAGCTGTTTTTT.

The rearrangement links TRBV5-4 to TRBJ1-2, with 9 nucleotides matching TRBD1. V was pared by 10 bases and J by 3 bases, with 7 bases of the junction left unmatched. The CDR3 consists of 13 residues. Per the germline V gene, CDR1 is SGHNT and CDR2 is YYREEE (reference sequence). In DNA form, the CDR3 reads TGTGCCGCCCGATGGACAGGGGACTATGGCTACACCTTC. Translation: CAARWTGDYGYTF. The full variable domain, with the rest looked up from reference TRBV5-4 and TRBJ1-2, is ETGVTQSPTHLIKTRGQQVTLRCSSQSGHNTVSWYQQALGQGPQFIFQYYREEENGRGNFPPRFSGLQFPNYSSELNVNALELDDSALYLCAARWTGDYGYTFGSGTRLTVV.

This rearrangement joins TRBV28 to TRBJ2-7, with D possibly TRBD1 on 6 matching bases. CDR3 size: 13 residues. Between the trimmed V and J ends, which lost 6 bases and 5 bases, there was a span of 14 bases. Germline V CDR1 and CDR2: MDHEN, SYDVKM. CDR3 amino acids: CASRPGQMHEQYF. In nucleotides, the CDR3 is TGTGCCAGCAGACCTGGACAGATGCACGAGCAGTACTTC.

This chain connects TRBV13 to TRBJ2-7; the match to TRBD2 covers 7 bases. Germline loops: CDR1 PRHDT, CDR2 FYEKMQ (reference sequence). Trimming took 2 bases from V and 3 from J; bases not matched to a gene: 4. The CDR3 loop spans 14 amino acids. CDR3 sequence: CASSLLGGVYEQYF. CDR3 nucleotide sequence: TGTGCCAGCAGCTTACTGGGAGGGGTCTACGAGCAGTACTTC. The variable domain in full, completed from reference TRBV13 and TRBJ2-7, reads AAGVIQSPRHLIKEKRETATLKCYPIPRHDTVYWYQQGPGQDPQFLISFYEKMQSDKGSIPDRFSAQQFSDYHSELNMSSLELGDSALYFCASSLLGGVYEQYFGPGTRLTVT.